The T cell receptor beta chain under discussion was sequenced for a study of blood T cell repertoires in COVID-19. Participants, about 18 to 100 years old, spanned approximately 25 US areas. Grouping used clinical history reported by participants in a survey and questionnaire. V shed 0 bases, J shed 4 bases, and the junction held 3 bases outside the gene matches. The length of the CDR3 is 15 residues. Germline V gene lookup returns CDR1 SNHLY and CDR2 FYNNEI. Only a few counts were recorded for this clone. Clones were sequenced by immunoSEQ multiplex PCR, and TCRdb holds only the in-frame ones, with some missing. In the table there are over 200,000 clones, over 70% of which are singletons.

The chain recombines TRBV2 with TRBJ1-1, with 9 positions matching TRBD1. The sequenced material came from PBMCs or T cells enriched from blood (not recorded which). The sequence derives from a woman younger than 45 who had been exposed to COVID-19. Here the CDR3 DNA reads TGTGCCAGCAGTGAAGCGGGACAGGGCTTCACTGAAGCTTTCTTT. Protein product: CASSEAGQGFTEAFF.